This T cell receptor beta chain was recorded in a study of radiation and T cells in renal cell carcinoma. Looking at the study overall: Nephrectomy followed 15 Gy stereotactic body radiation by 4 weeks.

Measured with immunoSEQ multiplex PCR; TCRdb has only the in-frame clones, and not every one. The table includes some 60,000 clones, around 78% detected once. Specified time point: blood 2 weeks post-SBRT. The sample's treatment: 15 Gy SBRT to primary tumor, nephrectomy 4 weeks later. This renal cell carcinoma was of the clear cell type. The receptor's source is a man in his 60s with renal cell carcinoma. This material consisted of blood, taken from a patient whose treatment included radiotherapy and nephrectomy.

Here the CDR3 reads CASSFLTGETQYF. CDR3 sequence (DNA): TGTGCCAGCAGCTTTTTGACAGGGGAGACCCAGTACTTC. The rearrangement joins TRBV7-6 to TRBJ2-5; TRBD1 agrees at 7 bases. This CDR3 has 13 residues. Trimming took 3 bases from V and 5 from J; bases not matched to a gene: 3. Germline V CDR1 and CDR2: SGHVS, FNYEAQ.